This TCR beta chain is drawn from a study of blood T cell repertoires in COVID-19. About the study: Whether acute or convalescent, the COVID-19 samples came from the United States, Italy and Spain. PBMCs, B-cell-depleted T cells, or T cells were the source of the cDNA or gDNA that made up the material.

V was shortened by 6 bases and J by 2 bases, with 9 bases between the two germline ends. The CDR3 length is 13 residues. Source study methods: Amplifying reference gene primers gave estimates of nucleated cell counts. Clones were sequenced by immunoSEQ multiplex PCR, and TCRdb holds only the in-frame ones, with some missing. The V and J calls and the clone size are those of that table, but D and trimming were determined from the DNA. The table lists 75,000 to 90,000 clones, around 78% of them singletons, with roughly 38% in the top ten. Followed longitudinally, the Seattle patients had been enrolled during active infection.

The genes are TRBV12-3 or TRBV12-4 and TRBJ2-3; D remains unclear. This TCR derives from a man between 60 and 75 years old with COVID-19, enrolled during active disease. The sample comprised peripheral blood. CDR3 residues: CASRLSVTDTQYF. Here the CDR3 DNA reads TGTGCCAGCAGGTTGTCGGTCACAGATACGCAGTATTTT.